This T cell receptor beta chain is drawn from a study of blood T cell repertoires in COVID-19. All enrollees were roughly 18 to 89 years old and from approximately 24 US areas. Libraries were prepared by immunoSEQ multiplex PCR; TCRdb keeps only in-frame clonotypes and omits some of them. The table has 150,000 to 250,000 clones, 80% to 85% seen once. V gave up 8 bases and J gave up 5 bases, with 15 bases separating them. Looked up from germline, CDR1 is MNHEY and CDR2 is SVGAGI. The CDR3 extends over 13 amino acids. This TCR derives from a man between 35 and 55 years old who had recovered from COVID-19. The genes are TRBV6-5 and TRBJ2-5; D might be TRBD1 (7 bases). Sequences were obtained from PBMCs or T cells enriched from blood (not recorded which). CDR3 in DNA: TGTGCCAGCGCACCAGGGGGGTTGGAGACCCAGTACTTC. As protein: CASAPGGLETQYF.